The 25 T cell receptor beta chains below were found in one sample sequenced in a study of shared clonotypes between healthy human individuals (dated by TCRdb to the early 2020s). CD8 naive samples were CD45RO-negative cells positively selected for CCR7, giving a CD45RA+CCR7+ population that excluded TemRA cells. Receptor amplification or capture employed the immunoSEQ multiplex PCR assay. What TCRdb holds here is the immuneACCESS table cut down to in-frame rearrangements. Part of the clones is not present; checked against another copy, under half of the missing clones reflect an unresolved V gene, and the others are unexplained. In this sample the table shows about 1,900,000 clones, about 95% of which occur a single time. The ten most abundant clones make up 0.95% to 1.5% of the sample. Sequenced input: naive CD8+ T cells sorted from blood. This specimen's cell subset or site label, interpreted: CD45RA+CCR7+. The source is a man between 18 and 35 years old in good health.

This sequence joins TRBV27 and TRBJ1-5, with D maybe TRBD1 (6 bases). The CDR3 spans 19 residues. CDR1 is MNHEY, CDR2 SMNVEV, per germline (reference sequence). Trimming removed 0 bases at V and 2 bases at J, with 20 bases between. DNA of the CDR3: TGTGCCAGCAGTTTATCCCTGGGACACCTAACGGAGGGCAATCAGCCCCAGCATTTT. Translating it yields CASSLSLGHLTEGNQPQHF.

J is TRBJ2-5 and V is TRBV5-4; D is ambiguous. Trimming took off 4 bases at V and 2 bases at J, with 12 bases between the two ends. CDR1 is SGHNT, CDR2 YYREEE, per germline (reference sequence). This CDR3 has 14 residues. Written as DNA, the CDR3 is TGTGCCAGCAGCGCCGCCACTGGTCAAGAGACCCAGTACTTC. Its protein product is CASSAATGQETQYF.

This chain links TRBV27 with TRBJ1-3; D is possibly TRBD1 (6 bases). This CDR3 has 15 residues. In germline, CDR1 is MNHEY, CDR2 SMNVEV (reference sequence). Trimming took 5 bases from V and 1 from J, leaving 12 bases between them. The chain's CDR3 is CASSELGQSGNTIYF. In DNA form, the CDR3 reads TGTGCCAGCAGTGAATTGGGACAATCTGGAAACACCATATATTTT.

The V call is TRBV15, the J call TRBJ1-5, with a weak D call TRBD1 (5 bases). The V end was cut by 1 base, the J end by 8 bases, with 15 bases between. Germline CDR1 LNHNV, CDR2 YYDKDF (reference sequence). This CDR3 has 15 amino acids. The CDR3 nucleotides are TGTGCCACCAGCAGAGGGGAGGGGTCCCTGGAGCCCCAGCATTTT. This gives the protein CATSRGEGSLEPQHF.

V usage is TRBV5-4 and J usage is TRBJ2-7; the D is unclear. The CDR3 has 14 amino acids. Trimming took off 0 bases at V and 7 bases at J, with 14 bases between the two ends. Germline loops: CDR1 SGHNT, CDR2 YYREEE (reference sequence). Here the CDR3 reads CASSLAGSLWEQYF. The CDR3 region has the DNA TGTGCCAGCAGCTTGGCGGGCTCCTTGTGGGAGCAGTACTTC.

The V and J genes are TRBV5-1 and TRBJ2-1; the D is unclear. V shed 0 bases and J shed 5 bases, with 21 bases lying between them. Looked up from germline, CDR1 is SGHRS and CDR2 is YFSETQ. The CDR3 runs to 18 residues. CDR3 nucleotide sequence: TGCGCCAGCAGCTTGGGAAGGGTGGAAGTGGGTGCTGACAATGAGCAGTTCTTC. This sequence encodes CASSLGRVEVGADNEQFF.

The chain uses TRBV30 and TRBJ2-6; the D gene is possibly TRBD2 (6 bases). The CDR3 sequence is 15 residues long. The germline V gene has CDR1 GTSNPN and CDR2 SVGIG (reference sequence). Trimming pared 5 bases from V and 1 base from J, leaving 12 bases between. Here the CDR3 reads CAWFGTGSGANVLTF. Here the CDR3 DNA reads TGTGCCTGGTTTGGGACTGGTTCTGGGGCCAACGTCCTGACTTTC.

The chain is built from TRBV7-2 and TRBJ2-7; D is undetermined. V was cut by 5 bases and J by 3 bases, with 14 bases left in between. Looked up from germline, CDR1 is SGHTA and CDR2 is FQGNSA. The length of the CDR3 is 14 residues. In DNA form, the CDR3 reads TGTGCCAGCAGCCCAAAATTGGGAAACTACGAGCAGTACTTC. It is translated as CASSPKLGNYEQYF.

With regard to this clone: A read error may produce the germline difference seen at one junction end. This chain connects TRBV30 to TRBJ2-5; D is unclear. The length of the CDR3 is 11 residues. Germline loops: CDR1 GTSNPN, CDR2 SVGIG (reference sequence). The CDR3 loop reads CAWSVPWAFNF. The CDR3, as DNA: TGTGCCTGGAGTGTACCTTGGGCTTTCAACTTC.

In regard to this clone: This sample also contains other DNA sequences that code for the same CDR3. This rearrangement joins TRBV6-5 to TRBJ2-7, with D unresolved. This CDR3 is 13 amino acids long. Germline V gene sequence: CDR1 MNHEY, CDR2 SVGAGI. Between the trimmed V and J ends, which lost 4 bases and 0 bases, there was a span of 7 bases. CDR3 sequence (DNA): TGTGCCAGCAGTTTCAGCAGCTCCTACGAGCAGTACTTC. The encoded protein is CASSFSSSYEQYF.

This chain links TRBV7-9 with TRBJ2-7; D is unresolved. The CDR3 contains 15 residues. Germline V gene data show CDR1 as SEHNR and CDR2 as FQNEAQ (reference sequence). Deletions cut 3 bases from V and 0 bases from J, with 12 bases between. The CDR3 spells CASSFGHQSSYEQYF. CDR3 nucleotides: TGTGCCAGCAGCTTCGGGCACCAGAGCTCCTACGAGCAGTACTTC.

V is TRBV10-3 and J is TRBJ1-2; no reliable D call. This CDR3 comprises 16 residues. Deletions cut 0 bases from V and 1 base from J, with 12 bases between. Germline loops: CDR1 ENHRY, CDR2 SYGVKD. The DNA for the CDR3 is TGTGCCATCAGTGAGTCGAATTTGGGGAGTAACTATGGCTACACCTTC. Translating gives CAISESNLGSNYGYTF.

The rearrangement uses TRBV5-1 and TRBJ1-1; a weak D match, TRBD1 (6 bases). The germline gives CDR1 SGHRS, CDR2 YFSETQ. V shed 2 bases and J shed 2 bases, with 10 bases lying between them. The CDR3 loop spans 14 amino acids. The CDR3 reads CASSFGQINTEAFF. CDR3 coding DNA: TGCGCCAGCAGCTTTGGACAGATAAACACTGAAGCTTTCTTT. Full variable domain (missing parts from reference TRBV5-1 and TRBJ1-1): KAGVTQTPRYLIKTRGQQVTLSCSPISGHRSVSWYQQTPGQGLQFLFEYFSETQRNKGNFPGRFSGRQFSNSRSEMNVSTLELGDSALYLCASSFGQINTEAFFGQGTRLTVV.

This chain connects TRBV7-6 to TRBJ2-1, with 10 bases matching TRBD2. The length of the CDR3 is 18 residues. Trimming cost V 7 bases and J 0 bases; bases outside gene matches: 12. Germline values: CDR1 SGHVS, CDR2 FNYEAQ. The CDR3 loop reads CASNPATSGLYSYNEQFF. As DNA, the CDR3 is TGTGCCAGCAACCCCGCGACTAGCGGGCTATACTCCTACAATGAGCAGTTCTTC.

This rearrangement joins TRBV2 to TRBJ2-7; D is undetermined. The CDR3 consists of 12 residues. Germline loops: CDR1 SNHLY, CDR2 FYNNEI. The CDR3: CASNGPAYEQYF. DNA of the CDR3: TGTGCTAGTAATGGCCCAGCCTACGAGCAGTACTTC.

The CDR3 loop is CASSLTRTLGDTQYF. The CDR3 nucleotides are TGTGCCAGCAGCCTAACTAGGACATTGGGAGATACGCAGTATTTT. The chain links TRBV9 to TRBJ2-3; D assignment may be TRBD1 or TRBD2 (5 bases each). Germline V gene lookup returns CDR1 SGDLS and CDR2 YYNGEE. This CDR3 contains 15 residues. V was clipped by 4 bases and J by 5 bases, with 17 bases between them.

V is TRBV5-5 and J is TRBJ2-3; TRBD1 matches at 8 bases. Germline trimming cut 2 bases from V and 4 bases from J; bases unmatched to any gene: 3. Germline CDR1 is SGHKS and CDR2 is YYEKEE (reference sequence). The CDR3 spans 14 residues. The DNA for the CDR3 is TGTGCCAGCAGCTTAGGACAGGGACCAGATACGCAGTATTTT. Translation gives CASSLGQGPDTQYF.

About this clone: This CDR3 is also generated by other DNA sequences in the sample. This rearrangement joins TRBV14 to TRBJ2-7; D ambiguous. This CDR3 contains 13 residues. Deletions cut 0 bases from V and 0 bases from J, with 3 bases between. In germline, CDR1 is SGHDN, CDR2 FVKESK. As DNA, the CDR3 is TGTGCCAGCAGCCAAGATAGCTCCTACGAGCAGTACTTC. It encodes CASSQDSSYEQYF. The full variable domain, in which reference TRBV14 and TRBJ2-7 provide the parts outside the CDR3, is EAGVTQFPSHSVIEKGQTVTLRCDPISGHDNLYWYRRVMGKEIKFLLHFVKESKQDESGMPNNRFLAERTGGTYSTLKVQPAELEDSGVYFCASSQDSSYEQYFGPGTRLTVT.

The V and J genes are TRBV7-9 and TRBJ2-7; 7 bases fit TRBD2. This CDR3 has 19 residues. The V segment lost 1 base and the J segment 2 bases; nucleotides outside the gene matches: 17. Germline V gene data show CDR1 as SEHNR and CDR2 as FQNEAQ (reference sequence). DNA of the CDR3: TGTGCCAGCAGCTTAGATGAGATGGGACTATTGGGAATGGCCTACGAGCAGTACTTC. Protein: CASSLDEMGLLGMAYEQYF.

This sequence joins TRBV27 and TRBJ1-2; weak D call: TRBD1 (6 bases). Trimming removed 0 bases from V and 8 bases from J, with 10 bases in between. The CDR3 consists of 13 residues. Germline CDR1 is MNHEY and CDR2 is SMNVEV (reference sequence). The CDR3 protein is CASSLSGGWGYTF. The CDR3 DNA sequence: TGTGCCAGCAGTTTATCCGGGGGCTGGGGCTACACCTTC.

This clone was picked up a small number of times. This sequence joins TRBV2 and TRBJ1-1; 8 nucleotides agree with TRBD1. The CDR3 is 13 residues long. Looked up from germline, CDR1 is SNHLY and CDR2 is FYNNEI. V trimming: 8 bases; J trimming: 1 base; junction bases outside the gene matches: 3. The CDR3 spells CASFGQGNTEAFF. In DNA form, the CDR3 reads TGTGCCAGCTTTGGACAGGGGAACACTGAAGCTTTCTTT.

The rearrangement uses TRBV28 and TRBJ2-7; 8 bases match TRBD2. This CDR3 comprises 16 residues. J lost 1 base, V lost 6 bases, and 11 bases had no gene match. Germline lookup yields CDR1 MDHEN and CDR2 SYDVKM. The CDR3 loop is CASSLISGTRSYEQYF. CDR3 coding DNA: TGTGCCAGCAGCCTCATCAGCGGGACTAGATCCTACGAGCAGTACTTC. The full variable domain, with the rest looked up from reference TRBV28 and TRBJ2-7, is DVKVTQSSRYLVKRTGEKVFLECVQDMDHENMFWYRQDPGLGLRLIYFSYDVKMKEKGDIPEGYSVSREKKERFSLILESASTNQTSMYLCASSLISGTRSYEQYFGPGTRLTVT.

The chain combines TRBV4-1 with TRBJ1-1; the D is unclear. The V end was cut by 1 base, the J end by 2 bases, with 8 bases between. The CDR3 consists of 14 residues. The germline gives CDR1 MGHRA, CDR2 YSYEKL. The chain's CDR3 is CASSQGAANTEAFF. DNA for the CDR3: TGCGCCAGCAGCCAAGGGGCCGCTAACACTGAAGCTTTCTTT.

This clone was recorded once. J is TRBJ2-1 and V is TRBV14, with no clear D. This CDR3 is built from 11 residues. V was pared by 1 base and J by 9 bases, with 4 bases between. From germline, CDR1 is SGHDN and CDR2 FVKESK. The CDR3: CASSQVLEQFF. The CDR3 nucleotides are TGTGCCAGCAGCCAAGTTCTTGAGCAGTTCTTC.

The chain couples TRBV5-1 to TRBJ1-2, with 7 nucleotides matching TRBD1. The length of the CDR3 is 15 residues. With 4 bases clipped from V and 3 bases from J, the junction kept 9 bases outside the gene matches. Germline-derived CDR1 and CDR2 are SGHRS and YFSETQ. The CDR3 sequence: CASSESGTDHYGYTF. For the CDR3, the DNA is TGCGCCAGCAGCGAATCCGGGACAGACCACTATGGCTACACCTTC.